The source of this TCR beta chain is a study of shared clonotypes between healthy human individuals. The wider study: Three CD4 naive, three CD4 memory, two CD8 naive and one CD8 memory plate were used per donor.

Germline-derived CDR1 and CDR2 are SGHTA and FQGNSA. Trimming removed 3 bases from V and 0 bases from J; junction bases left unmatched: 3. The CDR3 is 16 residues long. Turning to this clone: The target antigen is unknown.

Study-level points and caveats: It was observed that 4% to 6% of naive CD4 clonotypes were shared across several donors.

In the source study's methods: Junction-only immunoSEQ sequences carried no quality scores, so filtering differed. Assay: immunoSEQ multiplex PCR; the TCRdb copy retains only in-frame clones and omits some. V, J and clone size are those of that table, while D and trimming were read from the DNA. The sample lists roughly 2 million clones, 95% occurring once. The sequence was obtained from a man between 18 and 29 years old in good health. The material sequenced was naive CD4+ T cells sorted from blood. The subset: CD45RA+ positively selected. The chain joins TRBV7-2 to TRBJ1-4; 8 positions match TRBD1. The CDR3 loop is CASSLDRATTNEKLFF. The CDR3 DNA is TGTGCCAGCAGCTTGGACAGGGCAACAACTAATGAAAAACTGTTTTTT.